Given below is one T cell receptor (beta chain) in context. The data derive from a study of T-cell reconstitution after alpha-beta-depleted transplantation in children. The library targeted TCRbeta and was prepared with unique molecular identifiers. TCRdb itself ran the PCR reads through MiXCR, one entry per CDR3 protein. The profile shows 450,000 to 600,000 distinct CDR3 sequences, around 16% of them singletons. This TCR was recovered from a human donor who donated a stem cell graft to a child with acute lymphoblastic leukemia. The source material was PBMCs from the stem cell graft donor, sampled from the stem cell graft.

The CDR3 DNA follows: TGTGCCAGCAGCGGGCGGGACGGTAGCTCCTACAATGAGCAGTTCTTC. It yields the protein CASSGRDGSSYNEQFF. The V gene is TRBV7-9, the J gene TRBJ2-1; D might be TRBD2 (6 bases). V shed 5 bases and J shed 0 bases, with 14 bases lying between them. The CDR3 is 16 amino acids. The V gene's germline CDR1 is SEHNR and CDR2 FQNEAQ (reference sequence).